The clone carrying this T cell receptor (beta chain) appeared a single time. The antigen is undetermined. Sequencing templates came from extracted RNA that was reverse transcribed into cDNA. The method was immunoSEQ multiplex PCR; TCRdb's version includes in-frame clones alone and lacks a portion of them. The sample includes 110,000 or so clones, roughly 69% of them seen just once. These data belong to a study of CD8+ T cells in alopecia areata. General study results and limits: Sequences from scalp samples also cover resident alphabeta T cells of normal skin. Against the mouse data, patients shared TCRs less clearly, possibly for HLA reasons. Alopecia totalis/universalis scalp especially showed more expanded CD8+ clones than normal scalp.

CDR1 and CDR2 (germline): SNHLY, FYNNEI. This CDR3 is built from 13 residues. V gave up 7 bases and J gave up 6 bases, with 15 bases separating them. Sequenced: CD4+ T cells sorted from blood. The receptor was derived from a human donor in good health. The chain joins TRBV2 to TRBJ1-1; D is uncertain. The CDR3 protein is CASTLVSAAEAFF. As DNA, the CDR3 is TGTGCCAGCACCCTCGTGTCTGCGGCTGAAGCTTTCTTT.